The 10 T cell receptor beta chains listed next were all sequenced from one sample in a study of cytotoxic CD8 clonotypes in ibrutinib-treated CLL. Sequencing was performed with immunoSEQ multiplex PCR; in TCRdb, only in-frame clones are kept and a portion is missing. The sample consists of 300,000 or so clones, 67% of them appearing once. The source was PBMCs, collected after 36 months of ibrutinib treatment. The origin of the receptors is a human donor with chronic lymphocytic leukemia.

The V call is TRBV2, the J call TRBJ1-1; 7 bases map to TRBD1. Germline values: CDR1 SNHLY, CDR2 FYNNEI. The CDR3 is 13 residues long. J was trimmed by 1 base and V by 10 bases; bases with no gene match: 6. Written as DNA, the CDR3 is TGTGCCACCCCAGGGGGACCGAACACTGAAGCTTTCTTT. This codes for CATPGGPNTEAFF.

The gene calls are TRBV5-4 and TRBJ1-2, with a possible D match to TRBD1 (6 bases). V was shortened by 0 bases and J by 4 bases, with 19 bases between the two germline ends. Germline V CDR1 and CDR2: SGHNT, YYREEE (reference sequence). This CDR3 spans 17 amino acids. The CDR3 DNA reads as TGTGCCAGCAGCTTGGCAGGGGACCTCCTTAGCTCCTATGGCTACACCTTC. This sequence encodes CASSLAGDLLSSYGYTF.

The chain employs TRBV7-8 and TRBJ2-1; the D gene is possibly TRBD1 (5 bases). The CDR3 has 16 residues. Per germline, CDR1 SGHVS and CDR2 FQNEAQ. With 5 bases removed from V and 3 bases from J, the gap between germline ends came to 17 bases. The CDR3 region has the DNA TGTGCCAGCAGCCCCGCATCGGCAGGGTACTACAATGAGCAGTTCTTC. Translating it yields CASSPASAGYYNEQFF.

The genes are TRBV19 and TRBJ2-7, with D unresolved. Per the germline V gene, CDR1 is LNHDA and CDR2 is SQIVND (reference sequence). This CDR3 is built from 14 residues. V was clipped by 3 bases and J by 3 bases, with 12 bases between them. CDR3 nucleotide sequence: TGTGCCAGTAGTATTGACTTGAGGATCTACGAGCAGTACTTC. Its translation is CASSIDLRIYEQYF.

V gene TRBV4-1 combines with J gene TRBJ2-7, with a possible D match to TRBD1 (6 bases). Per germline, CDR1 MGHRA and CDR2 YSYEKL. V lost 1 base, J lost 0 bases, and 10 bases lay in between. The CDR3 length is 15 residues. The CDR3: CASSQGQASSYEQYF. CDR3 DNA sequence: TGCGCCAGCAGCCAAGGACAGGCTTCCTCCTACGAGCAGTACTTC.

This rearrangement joins TRBV18 to TRBJ2-5; the match to TRBD1 covers 7 bases. After removal of 3 bases from V and 3 bases from J, the junction contained 13 bases not matched to a gene. Germline assignment: CDR1 KGHSH and CDR2 LQKENI. The length of the CDR3 is 17 residues. CDR3 region: CASSPNGRATGKETQYF. As DNA, the CDR3 is TGTGCCAGCTCACCTAACGGCCGGGCGACAGGGAAAGAGACCCAGTACTTC.

A remark on this clone: The limits of the CDR3 on the DNA are not certain, so only TCRdb's listed CDR3 is given. The V and J genes are TRBV1 and TRBJ1-3; the table gives TRBD1 as D, unverified against the DNA. TRBV1 constitutes a pseudogene. Both ends counted, the CDR3 spans 16 residues. CDR3: CTSSQVAQGSGNTIYF.

This clone was observed a single time. This chain uses TRBV10-3 with TRBJ1-4; 9 bases are shared with TRBD1. The CDR3 has 14 amino acids. The ends lost 6 bases at V and 4 bases at J; junction bases unmatched: 3. Germline CDR1 is ENHRY and CDR2 is SYGVKD. CDR3 nucleotide sequence: TGTGCCATCAGCCCGGGACAGGGTAATGAAAAACTGTTTTTT. Protein product: CAISPGQGNEKLFF.

The chain carries TRBV15 and TRBJ2-7; D is unclear. The V and J ends lost 0 bases and 4 bases respectively, with 10 bases between them. The V gene's germline CDR1 is LNHNV and CDR2 YYDKDF (reference sequence). This CDR3 spans 14 amino acids. The CDR3 nucleotides are TGTGCCACCAGCAGAGATCATCCGGGTTACGAGCAGTACTTC. This encodes CATSRDHPGYEQYF.

The CDR3 coding sequence is TGTGCCAGTAGTATGGAGACTTACGAGCAGTACTTC. Translating it yields CASSMETYEQYF. The rearrangement joins TRBV19 to TRBJ2-7; the D is unclear. The germline V gene has CDR1 LNHDA and CDR2 SQIVND (reference sequence). The CDR3 is made up of 12 amino acids. Trimming removed 3 bases at V and 4 bases at J, with 7 bases between.